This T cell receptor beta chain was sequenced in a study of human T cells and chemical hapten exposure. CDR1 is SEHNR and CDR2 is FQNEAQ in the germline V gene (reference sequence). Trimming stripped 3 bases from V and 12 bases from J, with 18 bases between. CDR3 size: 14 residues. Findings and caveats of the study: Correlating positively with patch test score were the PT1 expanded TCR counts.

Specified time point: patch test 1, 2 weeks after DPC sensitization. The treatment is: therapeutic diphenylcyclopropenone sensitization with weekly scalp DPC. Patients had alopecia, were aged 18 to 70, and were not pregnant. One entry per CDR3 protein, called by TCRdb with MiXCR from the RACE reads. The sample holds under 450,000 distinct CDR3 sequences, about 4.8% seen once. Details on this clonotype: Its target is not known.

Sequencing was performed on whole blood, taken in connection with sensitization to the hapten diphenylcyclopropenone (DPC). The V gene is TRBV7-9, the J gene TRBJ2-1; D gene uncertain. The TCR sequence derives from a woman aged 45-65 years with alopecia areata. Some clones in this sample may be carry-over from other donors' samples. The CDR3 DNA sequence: TGTGCCAGCAGCTTCGCCGGCCCCATAGACGGGCAGTTCTTC. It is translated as CASSFAGPIDGQFF.